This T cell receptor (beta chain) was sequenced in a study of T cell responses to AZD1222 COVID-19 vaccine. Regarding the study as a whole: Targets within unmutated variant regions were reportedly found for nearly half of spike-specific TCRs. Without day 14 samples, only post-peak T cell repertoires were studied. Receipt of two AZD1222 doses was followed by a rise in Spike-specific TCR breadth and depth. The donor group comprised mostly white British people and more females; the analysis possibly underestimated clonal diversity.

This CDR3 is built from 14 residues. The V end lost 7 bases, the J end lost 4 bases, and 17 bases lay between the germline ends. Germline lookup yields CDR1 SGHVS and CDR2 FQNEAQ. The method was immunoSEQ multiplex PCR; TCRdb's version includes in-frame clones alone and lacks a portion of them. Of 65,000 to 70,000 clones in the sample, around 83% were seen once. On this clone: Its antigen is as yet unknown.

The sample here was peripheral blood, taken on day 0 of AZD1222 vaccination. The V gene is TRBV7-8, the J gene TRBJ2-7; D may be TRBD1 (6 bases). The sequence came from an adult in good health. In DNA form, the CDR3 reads TGTGCCAGCAACATAGGACAGACGCCTTACGAGCAGTACTTC. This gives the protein CASNIGQTPYEQYF.